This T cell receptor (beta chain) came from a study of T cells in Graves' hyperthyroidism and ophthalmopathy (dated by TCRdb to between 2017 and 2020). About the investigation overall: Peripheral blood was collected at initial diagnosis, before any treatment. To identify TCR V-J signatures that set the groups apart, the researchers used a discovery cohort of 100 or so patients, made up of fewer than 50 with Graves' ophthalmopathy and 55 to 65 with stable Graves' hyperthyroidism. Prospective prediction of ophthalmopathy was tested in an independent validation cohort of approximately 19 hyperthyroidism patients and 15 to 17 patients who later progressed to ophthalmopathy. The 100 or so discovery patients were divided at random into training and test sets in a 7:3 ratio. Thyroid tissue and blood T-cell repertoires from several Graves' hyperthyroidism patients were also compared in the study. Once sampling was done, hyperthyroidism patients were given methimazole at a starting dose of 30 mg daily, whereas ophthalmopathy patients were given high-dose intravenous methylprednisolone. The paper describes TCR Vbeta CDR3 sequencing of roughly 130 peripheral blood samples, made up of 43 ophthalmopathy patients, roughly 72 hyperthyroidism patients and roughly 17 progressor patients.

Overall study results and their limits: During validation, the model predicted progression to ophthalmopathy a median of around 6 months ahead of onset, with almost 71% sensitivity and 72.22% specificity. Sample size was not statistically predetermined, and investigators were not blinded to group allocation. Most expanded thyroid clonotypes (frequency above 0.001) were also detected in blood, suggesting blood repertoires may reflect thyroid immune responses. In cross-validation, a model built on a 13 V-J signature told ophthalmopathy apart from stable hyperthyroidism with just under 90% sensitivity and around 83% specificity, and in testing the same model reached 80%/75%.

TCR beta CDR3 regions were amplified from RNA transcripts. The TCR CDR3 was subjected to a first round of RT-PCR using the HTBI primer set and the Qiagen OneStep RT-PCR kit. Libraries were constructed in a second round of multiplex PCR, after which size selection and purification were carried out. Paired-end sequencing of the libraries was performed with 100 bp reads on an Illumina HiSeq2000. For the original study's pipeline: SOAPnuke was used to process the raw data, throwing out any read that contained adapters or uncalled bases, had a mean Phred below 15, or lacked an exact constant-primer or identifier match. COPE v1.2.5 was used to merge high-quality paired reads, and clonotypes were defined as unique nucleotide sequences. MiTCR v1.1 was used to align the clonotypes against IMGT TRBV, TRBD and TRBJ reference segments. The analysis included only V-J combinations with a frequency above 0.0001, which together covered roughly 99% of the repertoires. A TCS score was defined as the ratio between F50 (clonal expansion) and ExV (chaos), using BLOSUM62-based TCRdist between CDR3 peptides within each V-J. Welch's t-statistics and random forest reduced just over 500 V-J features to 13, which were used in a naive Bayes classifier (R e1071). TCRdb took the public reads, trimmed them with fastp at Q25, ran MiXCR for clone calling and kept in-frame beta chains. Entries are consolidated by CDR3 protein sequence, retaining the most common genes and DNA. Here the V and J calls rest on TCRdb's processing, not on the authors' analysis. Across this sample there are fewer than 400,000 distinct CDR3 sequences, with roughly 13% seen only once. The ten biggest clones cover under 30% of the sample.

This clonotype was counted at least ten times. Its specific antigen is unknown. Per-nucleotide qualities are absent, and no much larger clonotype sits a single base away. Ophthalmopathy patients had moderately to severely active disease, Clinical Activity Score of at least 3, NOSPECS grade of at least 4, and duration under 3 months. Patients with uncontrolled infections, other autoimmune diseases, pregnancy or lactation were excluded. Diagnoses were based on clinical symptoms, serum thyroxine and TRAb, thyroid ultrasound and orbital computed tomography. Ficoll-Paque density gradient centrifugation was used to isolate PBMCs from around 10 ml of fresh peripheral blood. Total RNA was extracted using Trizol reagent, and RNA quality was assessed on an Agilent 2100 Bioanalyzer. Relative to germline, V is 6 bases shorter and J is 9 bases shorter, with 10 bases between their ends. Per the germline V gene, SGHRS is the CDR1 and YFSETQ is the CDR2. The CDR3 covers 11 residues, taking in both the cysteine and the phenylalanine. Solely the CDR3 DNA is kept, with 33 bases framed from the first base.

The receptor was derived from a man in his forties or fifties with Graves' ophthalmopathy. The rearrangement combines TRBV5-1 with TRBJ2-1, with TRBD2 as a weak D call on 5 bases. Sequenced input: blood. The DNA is TGCGCCAGCAAGGGAGCCGTTGAGCAGTTCTTC. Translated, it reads CASKGAVEQFF.